This T cell receptor beta chain derives from a study of T cell responses to AZD1222 COVID-19 vaccine. Overall study findings and caveats: Without day 14 samples, only post-peak T cell repertoires were studied. Baseline seropositives among AZD1222 recipients totaled only five to seven. Once two AZD1222 doses were given, Spike-specific TCR breadth and depth went up.

On this clone itself: Its antigen is currently unknown.

Profiling relied on immunoSEQ multiplex PCR, and the TCRdb table lists in-frame clones only, not all of them. Of roughly 80,000 clones in the sample, around nine tenths were seen once. From germline, CDR1 is LGHNT and CDR2 FRNRAP. The CDR3 runs 15 residues. Trimming shortened V by 6 bases and J by 4 bases, and 18 bases separated the two germline ends. The sample consisted of peripheral blood, taken 28 days after the second AZD1222 dose. The clonotype comes from an adult who received the AZD1222 COVID-19 vaccine. V gene TRBV12-5 combines with J gene TRBJ2-5, with a tentative D call TRBD1 (5 bases). The DNA for the CDR3 is TGTGCTAGTGGCCTCGTCCCCCCTAGGGGAGAGACCCAGTACTTC. It translates to CASGLVPPRGETQYF.